The 8 T cell receptor beta chains below were found in one sample sequenced in a study of OX40 agonist ivuxolimab in advanced cancers. Libraries were prepared by immunoSEQ multiplex PCR; TCRdb keeps only in-frame clonotypes and omits some of them. The top ten clones hold over 2% of a sample with over 55,000 clones, 84% of them seen once. The sequencing here drew on CD4+ or CD8+ T cells sorted from blood, taken in a trial of the OX40 agonist ivuxolimab. The receptors stem from an adult with an advanced solid tumor such as melanoma, head and neck, liver or kidney cancer.

This rearrangement joins TRBV7-3 to TRBJ2-3; tentative D call: TRBD2 (6 bases). Trimming took off 2 bases at V and 3 bases at J, with 15 bases between the two ends. Germline loops: CDR1 SGHTA, CDR2 FQGTGA. The CDR3 length is 16 residues. This chain's CDR3 is CASSLGDLEGTDTQYF. The CDR3 bases are TGTGCCAGCAGCTTAGGGGACTTAGAGGGGACAGATACGCAGTATTTT.

The chain links TRBV14 to TRBJ1-1; TRBD1 agrees at 8 bases. Germline assignment: CDR1 SGHDN and CDR2 FVKESK. There are 15 residues in the CDR3. The junction had 10 bases not matched to a gene; V was cut back by 5 bases and J by 5 bases. The CDR3 DNA is TGTGCCAGCAGCGTTAGACAGGGGACCTTGACTGAAGCTTTCTTT. This gives the protein CASSVRQGTLTEAFF.

The CDR3 DNA reads TGTGCCAGCAGCGGTGGACAGGGGGCGATCGGTAATGGCTACACCTTC. This gives the protein CASSGGQGAIGNGYTF. The J gene is TRBJ1-2, the V gene TRBV9; 11 bases align to TRBD1. The V segment lost 3 bases and the J segment 6 bases; nucleotides outside the gene matches: 10. In germline, CDR1 is SGDLS, CDR2 YYNGEE. The CDR3 contains 16 residues.

The chain couples TRBV9 to TRBJ2-1; unclear D gene. CDR3 size: 12 residues. Germline V gene lookup returns CDR1 SGDLS and CDR2 YYNGEE. V was clipped by 0 bases and J by 3 bases, with 1 base between them. CDR3 coding DNA: TGTGCCAGCAGCGTAGGCTACAATGAGCAGTTCTTC. Amino acids: CASSVGYNEQFF.

The chain links TRBV7-2 to TRBJ2-7; D gene ambiguous. The CDR3 is made up of 13 amino acids. The V and J ends lost 3 bases and 7 bases respectively, with 13 bases between them. CDR1 SGHTA and CDR2 FQGNSA come from the germline V gene. The CDR3 loop reads CASSLGSPPEQYF. As DNA, the CDR3 is TGTGCCAGCAGCTTGGGGTCCCCGCCGGAGCAGTACTTC.

This clone was observed a few times. The CDR3 protein is CASSRDRGADEQYF. As DNA, the CDR3 is TGTGCCAGCAGCCGGGACAGGGGGGCGGACGAGCAGTACTTC. V is TRBV4-2 and J is TRBJ2-7; 11 bases are a match to TRBD1. Germline CDR1 reads LGHNA; CDR2 reads YNFKEQ. This CDR3 is built from 14 residues. Trimming removed 4 bases from V and 5 bases from J; junction bases left unmatched: 4.

The V and J genes are TRBV19 and TRBJ2-6; 7 nucleotides align to TRBD1. The germline CDR1 and CDR2 sequences are LNHDA and SQIVND (reference sequence). The CDR3 is 19 residues long. Trimming took 7 bases from V and 0 from J; bases not matched to a gene: 15. The chain's CDR3 is CASTPGWTGESSGANVLTF. CDR3 coding DNA: TGTGCCAGTACTCCCGGCTGGACAGGTGAAAGCTCTGGGGCCAACGTCCTGACTTTC. The whole variable domain, filled in from reference TRBV19 and TRBJ2-6, reads DGGITQSPKYLFRKEGQNVTLSCEQNLNHDAMYWYRQDPGQGLRLIYYSQIVNDFQKGDIAEGYSVSREKKESFPLTVTSAQKNPTAFYLCASTPGWTGESSGANVLTFGAGSRLTVL.

The chain couples TRBV19 to TRBJ1-2, with no clear D. The CDR3 is 13 amino acids. CDR1 is LNHDA and CDR2 is SQIVND in the germline V gene (reference sequence). Trimming shortened V by 8 bases and J by 3 bases, and 13 bases separated the two germline ends. CDR3 nucleotide sequence: TGTGCCAGTGGGGAGGCGGACTACTATGGCTACACCTTC. This translates into CASGEADYYGYTF.